The sequence of this TCR beta chain was determined in a study of human T cells and chemical hapten exposure. In TCRdb, the RACE reads were re-called with MiXCR into one record per CDR3 protein. The data hold under 300,000 distinct CDR3 sequences, with approximately 7.5% observed a single time. Time point given: pre-sensitization, week 0. Documented treatment: therapeutic diphenylcyclopropenone sensitization with weekly scalp DPC. The sequence derives from a man aged 18 to 30 with alopecia areata. Some clones in this sample may be carry-over from other donors' samples. The sample in question was whole blood, obtained in connection with sensitization to the hapten diphenylcyclopropenone (DPC).

For the CDR3, the DNA is TGTGCCAGCAGCCAAGTGAGGGCGGACAATGAGCAGTTCTTC. Translation gives CASSQVRADNEQFF. The gene calls are TRBV3-1 and TRBJ2-1; D is perhaps TRBD2 (5 bases). V lost 1 base to trimming and J lost 5 bases, with 9 bases between them. CDR1 and CDR2 from the germline V gene are LGHDT and YNNKEL (reference sequence). The CDR3 is 14 residues long.